This T cell receptor beta chain stems from a study of identifying expanded T cells in peripheral blood. General observations from the study: Variance in clone template counts between approximately 2-week samples significantly increased with total template count across all healthy donors.

About this clone itself: Its antigen is currently unknown.

TCRdb's table, derived via immunoSEQ multiplex PCR, lists solely in-frame clones and lacks some. The table has roughly 56,000 clones, about 80% seen once. CDR1 and CDR2 (germline): LGHNA, YSLEER. Trimming took 4 bases from V and 2 from J; bases not matched to a gene: 8. This CDR3 has 15 residues. This chain uses TRBV4-3 with TRBJ2-7; 7 bases align to TRBD1. This clonotype was obtained from a person between 18 and 75 years old in good health. Sequencing was carried out using blood. Here the CDR3 DNA reads TGCGCCAGCAGCCCAAAGGGTCAGGGGGCCTACGAGCAGTACTTC. Amino acids: CASSPKGQGAYEQYF.